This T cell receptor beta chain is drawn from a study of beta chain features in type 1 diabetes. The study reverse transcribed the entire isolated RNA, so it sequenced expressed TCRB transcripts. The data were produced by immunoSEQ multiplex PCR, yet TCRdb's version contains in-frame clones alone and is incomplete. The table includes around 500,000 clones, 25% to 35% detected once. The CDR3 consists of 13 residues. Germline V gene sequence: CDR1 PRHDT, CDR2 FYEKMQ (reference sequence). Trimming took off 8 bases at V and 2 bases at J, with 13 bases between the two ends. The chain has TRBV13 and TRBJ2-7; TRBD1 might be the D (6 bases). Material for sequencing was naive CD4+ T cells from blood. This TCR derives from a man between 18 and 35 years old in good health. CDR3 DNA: TGTGCCAGCGGCCCGACAGGAACCTACGAGCAGTACTTC. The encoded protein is CASGPTGTYEQYF.